This T cell receptor (beta chain) was found in a study of blood T cells in healthy people across ages. With a J-beta primer mix and a sample-barcoded 5' primer, a second PCR ran roughly 7 to 11 cycles. In TCRdb, the 5' RACE reads were re-called with MiXCR into one record per CDR3 protein. Seen here are over 1,300,000 distinct CDR3 sequences, around 59% observed once, and the top ten hold roughly 7%. Per the germline V gene, CDR1 is LGHDT and CDR2 is YNNKEL (reference sequence). Trimming shortened V by 0 bases and J by 0 bases, and 8 bases separated the two germline ends. The CDR3 length is 15 residues.

This TCR came from a man between 18 and 29 years old in good health. The chain links TRBV3-1 to TRBJ1-1; no firm D call. Sequenced material: blood. CDR3 DNA: TGTGCCAGCAGCCAAGAGCAGGATCTGAACACTGAAGCTTTCTTT. This translates into CASSQEQDLNTEAFF.